This T cell receptor beta chain derives from a study of cytomegalovirus exposure and HLA in healthy donors. Study-level background: The same platform was used for the 100 to 150 validation repertoires and the 600 to 700 first-cohort repertoires, a later analysis reported. Study results and limitations: CMV antigen specificity was confirmed in vitro for a few CMV-associated chains. First-cohort TCR clusters were later found to tend to co-occur in the approximately 120 validation repertoires.

Repertoires were generated with immunoSEQ multiplex PCR, while TCRdb's copy carries only in-frame clones and drops some. The sample holds about 310,000 clones, 88% seen once. Notes on this clone: Its target is not known.

The germline CDR1 and CDR2 sequences are SGHRS and YFSETQ. The V end was cut by 4 bases, the J end by 1 base, with 11 bases between. The CDR3 consists of 14 residues. The origin of this receptor is a man aged 25 to 45 in good health and CMV-seronegative. The sequencing sample was made of PBMCs. J is TRBJ2-5 and V is TRBV5-1; D is possibly TRBD2 (5 bases). CDR3 loop: CASSRLGSQETQYF. CDR3 bases: TGCGCCAGCAGCCGCCTAGGGAGCCAAGAGACCCAGTACTTC.